This entry describes one T cell receptor (beta chain). The antigen is undetermined. The V and J ends lost 7 bases and 1 base, in that order; junction bases with no gene match: 2. Germline V lookup: CDR1 ENHRY, CDR2 SYGVKD. The CDR3 extends over 13 amino acids. The data originate from a study of T cells in localized non-small cell lung cancer. Method: immunoSEQ multiplex PCR; TCRdb's copy keeps in-frame clones and lacks some. The sample lists roughly 30,000 clones, over 85% occurring once. Study results and caveats: Appearing in adjacent lung were a median about 60 of the top 100 tumor clones. Patients showing higher blood T cell density tended to see longer overall survival. The highest T cell clonality was in uninvolved adjacent lung, above tumor.

The clonotype comes from a woman aged 18-49 years with stage I lung adenocarcinoma. The chain joins TRBV10-3 to TRBJ2-3; TRBD2 matches 7 bases. The specimen comprised peripheral blood, sampled before any cancer treatment. CDR3 sequence (DNA): TGTGCCATCAATAGCGGGCGCACAGATACGCAGTATTTT. Amino acid sequence: CAINSGRTDTQYF.